A selection of T cell receptor beta chains follows, all from one sample in a study of graft-versus-host responses after intestinal transplantation. Their antigen targets remain unknown. Repertoires were generated with immunoSEQ multiplex PCR, while TCRdb's copy carries only in-frame clones and drops some. The data hold 86,000 or so clones, with 90% to 95% observed a single time. The sequenced sample was unstimulated CD8+ T cells sorted from spleen or lymph node cells, obtained before intestinal transplant. All receptors come from a human donor who received an intestinal transplant. CDR3s include the opening cysteine and the closing phenylalanine or tryptophan. Part of the rows lack a size; the others show once, few, many or a class for expanded clones.

V	length	size	J	CDR3
TRBV27	12	.	TRBJ2-1	CASSPTYNEQFF
TRBV9	14	.	TRBJ2-7	CASSVSAGPYEQYF
TRBV9	13	.	TRBJ1-6	CASSPLVGSPLHF
TRBV28	12	.	TRBJ2-2	CASLAEGVELFF
TRBV6-5	14	.	TRBJ2-7	CASSSGALSYEQYF
TRBV5-4	14	.	TRBJ1-2	CASSPRDAWYGYTF
TRBV28	12	once	TRBJ2-2	CASIGRTGELFF
TRBV6-5	13	.	TRBJ1-2	CASSLGQSYGYTF
TRBV27	14	.	TRBJ2-1	CASSSADNYNEQFF
TRBV27	15	few	TRBJ2-7	CASSLGWGGPYEQYF
TRBV5-5	14	.	TRBJ2-7	CASSFPDGAYEQYF